The 19 T cell receptor beta chains below come from one sample, sequenced in a study of CXCR3-negative and CXCR3-positive naive CD8 T cells. Study results and limitations: Researchers report that CXCR3-positive naive cells carry more hydrophobic TRB CDR3s than CXCR3-negative naive cells.

No antigen has been identified for these receptors. UMI-labeled 5' RACE TRB cDNA libraries were prepared from the cells. TCRdb re-analyzed the 5' RACE reads; it lists each CDR3 protein once, without DNA. This sample contains approximately 5,700 distinct CDR3 sequences. The specimen was naive CXCR3+ CD8+ T cells from blood. Subset given: CD45RO-CCR7+CD27+CD95- naive CD8+ T cells expressing CXCR3 (TNR3+). All receptors derive from a human donor in good health. Some clones in this sample may be carry-over from other donors' samples.

This chain's CDR3 is CSARDPVAGTDTQYF. This chain joins TRBV20-1 and TRBJ2-3. CDR3 length: 15 residues. From germline, CDR1 is DFQATT and CDR2 SNEGSKA (reference sequence).

This clonotype shows up as medium-sized by frequency. V and J are TRBV29-1 and TRBJ2-7. CDR1 is SQVTM and CDR2 is ANQGSEA in the germline V gene. This CDR3 region has 14 residues. This chain's CDR3 is CSVEHPSSSYEQYF.

This clonotype is medium-sized by frequency. The rearrangement links TRBV19 to TRBJ1-6. Per germline, CDR1 LNHDA and CDR2 SQIVND (reference sequence). CDR3 length equals 16 residues. CDR3 residues: CASSVAAGYYNSPLHF.

The rearrangement links TRBV11-2 to TRBJ2-1; there is no DNA to check the TCRdb D call of TRBD2. The CDR3 covers 14 residues. Germline CDR1 and CDR2: SGHAT and FQNNGV. CDR3 protein: CASSPGTSGRVEFF.

The V call is TRBV7-8, the J call TRBJ2-7; TCRdb gives TRBD2 as the D gene, but with no DNA this cannot be confirmed. The CDR3 has 14 amino acids. Germline CDR1 and CDR2: SGHVS and FQNEAQ. CDR3 region: CASSLEGSSYEQYF.

Considering frequency, this clonotype is medium-sized. The V and J genes are TRBV20-1 and TRBJ2-7; there is no DNA to check the TCRdb D call of TRBD1. CDR3 length: 13 amino acids. Germline CDR1 and CDR2: DFQATT and SNEGSKA (reference sequence). CDR3 region: CSAAGTNSYEQYF.

The chain links TRBV14 to TRBJ2-7. CDR1 is SGHDN and CDR2 is FVKESK in the germline V gene. The CDR3 is 12 residues long. The CDR3 sequence is CASSQLTYEQYF.

The chain joins TRBV5-1 to TRBJ1-2; TCRdb's D gene call, TRBD1, goes unchecked for lack of DNA. This CDR3 has 15 amino acids. Germline V gives CDR1 SGHRS, CDR2 YFSETQ. CDR3 region: CASSFFPGDHYGYTF.

This clonotype counts as medium-sized by frequency. The chain couples TRBV5-1 to TRBJ2-1; TCRdb's assignment of TRBD2 cannot be checked, as there is no DNA. Germline V lookup: CDR1 SGHRS, CDR2 YFSETQ. The CDR3 has 14 residues. CDR3 sequence reads: CASSLGGEEGEQFF.

The J gene is TRBJ1-1, the V gene TRBV28. This CDR3 spans 15 amino acids. Per germline, CDR1 MDHEN and CDR2 SYDVKM. The CDR3 reads CASSLSGDMNTEAFF.

This clonotype is medium-sized (0.01 to 0.1%) by frequency. The chain combines TRBV7-8 with TRBJ2-1; lacking DNA, the TRBD2 call made by TCRdb goes unchecked. Germline V CDR1 and CDR2: SGHVS, FQNEAQ. The CDR3 spans 19 residues. The CDR3 loop reads CASSPEGLAEGSSYNEQFF.

Considering frequency, this clonotype is medium-sized. V is TRBV3-1 and J is TRBJ2-7; checking the TCRdb D call of TRBD1 is not possible without DNA. Germline lookup yields CDR1 LGHDT and CDR2 YNNKEL (reference sequence). The CDR3 has 15 amino acids. CDR3 amino acids: CASSQPEGGADEQYF.

According to its frequency, this clonotype is medium-sized (0.01 to 0.1%). The genes are TRBV7-8 and TRBJ2-1; TCRdb's D call of TRBD1 is untestable without DNA. CDR1 is SGHVS and CDR2 is FQNEAQ in the germline V gene. The CDR3 is 17 amino acids. The CDR3 sequence is CASSYPLGREVYNEQFF. Variable domain in full (rest from reference TRBV7-8 and TRBJ2-1): GAGVSQSPRYKVAKRGQDVALRCDPISGHVSLFWYQQALGQGPEFLTYFQNEAQLDKSGLPSDRFFAERPEGSVSTLKIQRTQQEDSAVYLCASSYPLGREVYNEQFFGPGTRLTVL.

This chain connects TRBV29-1 to TRBJ2-1; the TRBD2 assignment by TCRdb is unverifiable without DNA. The CDR3 runs 17 residues. CDR1 and CDR2 from the germline V gene are SQVTM and ANQGSEA. CDR3 amino acids: CSVPGVAGVYSYNEQFF.

The chain joins TRBV4-3 to TRBJ1-2; TCRdb gives TRBD1 as the D gene, but with no DNA this cannot be confirmed. Germline values: CDR1 LGHNA, CDR2 YSLEER. The CDR3 covers 18 residues. The CDR3 region is CASSQDRDRLIPNYGYTF.

J is TRBJ1-1 and V is TRBV5-1; TCRdb reports TRBD1, a call that lacks DNA to check it against. CDR1 and CDR2 from the germline V gene are SGHRS and YFSETQ. The length of the CDR3 is 15 residues. CDR3: CASSLKTGKYTEAFF.

Its frequency marks this clonotype as medium-sized. The chain has TRBV29-1 and TRBJ2-3; TCRdb lists TRBD1, though no DNA is available to test this call. Per germline, CDR1 SQVTM and CDR2 ANQGSEA. The CDR3 runs 16 residues. The CDR3 here is CSVVGARGDLGDTQYF.

The J gene is TRBJ2-1, the V gene TRBV27. The CDR3 has 13 amino acids. The germline V gene encodes CDR1 MNHEY and CDR2 SMNVEV (reference sequence). The CDR3 sequence: CASSLSRYNEQFF.

The chain couples TRBV29-1 to TRBJ1-1. The germline V gene has CDR1 SQVTM and CDR2 ANQGSEA. The CDR3 covers 13 residues. The CDR3 loop reads CSVEEGLNTEAFF.